The entry below describes one TCR beta chain. Under the authors' procedure: Reference gene primer amplification in the assay estimated nucleated cell counts. Libraries were prepared by immunoSEQ multiplex PCR; TCRdb keeps only in-frame clonotypes and omits some of them. V and J calls and clone size come straight from that table; D and trimming were deduced from the DNA. Of a few hundred thousand clones listed, roughly 87% are singletons. This record belongs to a study of blood T cell repertoires in COVID-19. About the study: Italy, Spain and the United States were the sources of the convalescent and acute COVID-19 samples. Sources were T cells, B-cell-depleted T cells, or PBMCs; the material itself was cDNA or gDNA.

The sequence came from a woman aged 40-49 years who had recovered from COVID-19. Sequencing input: peripheral blood.

CDR3: CASSRTGGGEQYF. The DNA of the CDR3 is TGTGCCAGCAGCCGTACAGGGGGCGGCGAGCAGTACTTC. This rearrangement joins TRBV7-2 to TRBJ2-7; 9 positions agree with TRBD1. The ends lost 5 bases at V and 6 bases at J; junction bases unmatched: 5. CDR1 and CDR2 (germline): SGHTA, FQGNSA. The CDR3 runs to 13 residues.